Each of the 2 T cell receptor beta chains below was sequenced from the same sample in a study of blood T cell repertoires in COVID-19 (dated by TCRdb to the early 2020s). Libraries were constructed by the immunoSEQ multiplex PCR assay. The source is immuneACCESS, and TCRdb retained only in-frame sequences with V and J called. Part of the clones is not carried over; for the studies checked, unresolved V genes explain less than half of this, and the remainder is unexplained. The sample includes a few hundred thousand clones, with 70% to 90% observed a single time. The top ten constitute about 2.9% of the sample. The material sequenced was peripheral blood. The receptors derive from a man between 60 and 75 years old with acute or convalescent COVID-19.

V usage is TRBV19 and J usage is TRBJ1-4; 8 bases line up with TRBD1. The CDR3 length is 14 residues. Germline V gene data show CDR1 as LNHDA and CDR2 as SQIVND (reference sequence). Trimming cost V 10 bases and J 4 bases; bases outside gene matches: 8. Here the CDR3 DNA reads TGTGCCATCGGTACCGGGACAGGTAATGAAAAACTGTTTTTT. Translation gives CAIGTGTGNEKLFF.

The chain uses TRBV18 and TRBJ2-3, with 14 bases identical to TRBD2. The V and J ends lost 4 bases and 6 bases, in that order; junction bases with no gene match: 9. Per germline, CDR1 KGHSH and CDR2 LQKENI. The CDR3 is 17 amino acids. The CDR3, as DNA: TGTGCCAGCTCACGGGGGACTAGCGGGGGACCACCCGATACGCAGTATTTT. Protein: CASSRGTSGGPPDTQYF.